These T cell receptor beta chains were read from a single sample in a study of blood T cell repertoires in COVID-19. Clones were read by immunoSEQ multiplex PCR, and TCRdb kept only the in-frame ones, dropping some. The sample holds tens of thousands of clones, 80% to 90% seen once. Source material: peripheral blood. These receptor sequences come from a man in his 60s with acute or convalescent COVID-19. CDR3s include the opening cysteine and the closing phenylalanine or tryptophan. A D gene is named only where the DNA matches it firmly. Clone size, where shown, is once, few, many, or a class for clones that have expanded.

NA	NA	TRBV30	TRBJ1-6	CAWTEQSSYNSPLHF	TGTGCCTGGACCGAACAGAGCTCCTATAATTCACCCCTCCACTTT
NA	NA	TRBV18	TRBJ1-2	CASSPSAGASSNYGYTF	TGTGCCAGCTCACCGAGCGCAGGGGCCAGCTCAAACTATGGCTACACCTTC
TRBD1	NA	TRBV4-2	TRBJ2-7	CASSHPLPIGGTGRDEQYF	TGTGCCAGCAGCCACCCCCTGCCGATCGGAGGGACAGGGCGAGACGAGCAGTACTTC
NA	NA	TRBV30	TRBJ1-4	CAWSVRGRGSEKLFF	TGTGCCTGGAGTGTACGGGGCAGGGGAAGTGAAAAACTGTTTTTT
TRBD1	NA	TRBV18	TRBJ1-5	CASSPLGGQGNQPQHF	TGTGCCAGCTCACCACTTGGCGGACAGGGGAATCAGCCCCAGCATTTT
NA	once	TRBV30	TRBJ1-5	CAWSAYDTVGPQHF	TGTGCCTGGAGTGCCTACGACACAGTGGGGCCCCAGCATTTT
NA	NA	TRBV6-5	TRBJ1-2	CASSYRLGGYGYTF	TGTGCCAGCAGTTACAGGCTGGGGGGGTATGGCTACACCTTC
TRBD1	NA	TRBV29-1	TRBJ2-3	CSVLAAGGADTQYF	TGCAGCGTTCTTGCGGCAGGGGGAGCAGATACGCAGTATTTT
NA	NA	TRBV19	TRBJ2-1	CASSIAGVIYNEQFF	TGTGCCAGTAGTATAGCGGGGGTTATCTACAATGAGCAGTTCTTC
TRBD1	NA	TRBV18	TRBJ2-6	CASSHTTGPGANVLTF	TGTGCCAGCTCACACACGACAGGGCCTGGGGCCAACGTCCTGACTTTC
TRBD2	NA	TRBV3-1/TRBV3-2	TRBJ2-1	CASSARTSGGSEQFF	TGTGCCAGCAGCGCACGGACTAGCGGGGGATCAGAGCAGTTCTTC
NA	NA	TRBV11-2	TRBJ1-1	CASSLVGGRSTEAFF	TGTGCCAGCAGCTTAGTGGGGGGGCGGAGCACTGAAGCTTTCTTT
TRBD2	few	TRBV12-5	TRBJ2-7	CASGRTGTGVLAGGSSYEQYF	TGTGCTAGTGGCCGAACCGGGACAGGGGTACTAGCGGGGGGAAGCTCCTACGAGCAGTACTTC
NA	NA	TRBV7-9	TRBJ1-3	CASSSGSSGNTIYF	TGTGCCAGCAGCTCCGGGTCCTCTGGAAACACCATATATTTT
NA	NA	TRBV5-1	TRBJ2-2	CASSLSSSLNTGELFF	TGCGCCAGCAGCTTGAGTAGCTCGCTAAACACCGGGGAGCTGTTTTTT
NA	NA	TRBV27	TRBJ1-5	CASSKNRDQPQHF	TGTGCCAGCAGTAAGAACAGGGATCAGCCCCAGCATTTT
TRBD2	NA	TRBV18	TRBJ2-5	CASSRGGPRETQYF	TGTGCCAGCTCTCGCGGGGGGCCCCGAGAGACCCAGTACTTC
NA	NA	TRBV5-1	TRBJ1-1	CASSLETLGTEAFF	TGCGCCAGCAGCTTGGAGACCCTCGGGACTGAAGCTTTCTTT
TRBD1	NA	TRBV14	TRBJ2-5	CASSLRGRETQYF	TGTGCCAGCAGCCTAAGGGGGCGTGAGACCCAGTACTTC
NA	NA	TRBV19	TRBJ2-1	CASSTNFYNEQFF	TGTGCCAGTAGTACCAATTTCTACAATGAGCAGTTCTTC
TRBD1	NA	TRBV19	TRBJ2-1	CASSDDRVSYNEQFF	TGTGCCAGTAGTGACGACAGGGTCTCCTACAATGAGCAGTTCTTC
TRBD1	NA	TRBV7-2	TRBJ2-1	CASSPGTAYNEQFF	TGTGCCAGCAGCCCCGGGACAGCCTACAATGAGCAGTTCTTC
NA	NA	TRBV4-1	TRBJ2-2	CASSPYLGDTGELFF	TGCGCCAGCAGCCCTTATCTTGGAGACACCGGGGAGCTGTTTTTT
TRBD1	NA	TRBV24-1	TRBJ2-1	CATSDSLTGKNEQFF	TGTGCCACCAGTGATTCCTTGACAGGGAAGAATGAGCAGTTCTTC
TRBD1	NA	TRBV6-5	TRBJ2-7	CASRTGTGYEQYF	TGTGCCAGCAGGACAGGGACGGGCTACGAGCAGTACTTC
TRBD2	once	TRBV5-4	TRBJ2-5	CASSWGLAGAETQYF	TGTGCCAGCAGCTGGGGACTAGCGGGAGCCGAGACCCAGTACTTC
NA	NA	TRBV5-5	TRBJ1-4	CASSPGPNEKLFF	TGTGCCAGCAGTCCAGGGCCTAATGAAAAACTGTTTTTT
NA	NA	TRBV5-1	TRBJ1-1	CASRHRDADTEAFF	TGCGCCAGCAGACACAGGGATGCCGACACTGAAGCTTTCTTT